The rows below give T cell receptor beta chains drawn from one sample of a study of cytomegalovirus exposure and HLA in healthy donors. Assay used: immunoSEQ multiplex PCR; TCRdb lists only in-frame clones, some missing. The data hold about 190,000 clones, with 65% to 75% observed a single time. Sequencing used PBMCs. The receptors here all came from a man aged 30-40 years in good health and CMV-seropositive. Each CDR3 is given with its conserved first and last residue. Each record gives: J gene, D gene, clone size, V gene, CDR3 DNA, CDR3 protein. D genes are given only for firm matches. Clone size appears in some rows only: once, few, many, or a class for an expanded clone.

j_gene: TRBJ2-1; d_gene: TRBD2; abundance: .; v_gene: TRBV4-2; CDR3nt: TGTGCCAGCAGCCAAGGGGGCGGGAGGGCCGTCAATGAGCAGTTCTTC; CDR3aa: CASSQGGGRAVNEQFF
j_gene: TRBJ2-7; d_gene: .; abundance: .; v_gene: TRBV11-3; CDR3nt: TGTGCCAGCAGCTTAGGATCCGGGGGCGAGCAGTACTTC; CDR3aa: CASSLGSGGEQYF
j_gene: TRBJ2-1; d_gene: TRBD1; abundance: .; v_gene: TRBV7-2; CDR3nt: TGTGCCAGCAGCCCCGGACAGGGATTGTCGAATGAGCAGTTCTTC; CDR3aa: CASSPGQGLSNEQFF
j_gene: TRBJ2-1; d_gene: .; abundance: .; v_gene: TRBV19; CDR3nt: TGTGCCAGTAGTTCACGGGACAAGAGGGATGAGCAGTTCTTC; CDR3aa: CASSSRDKRDEQFF
j_gene: TRBJ2-7; d_gene: TRBD1; abundance: once; v_gene: TRBV18; CDR3nt: TGTGCCAGCTCACCCCGGACAGGGGGGGTTGCCGAGCAGTACTTC; CDR3aa: CASSPRTGGVAEQYF
j_gene: TRBJ2-7; d_gene: .; abundance: .; v_gene: TRBV2; CDR3nt: TGTGCCAGCAGTGAAATAGAACACGAGCAGTACTTC; CDR3aa: CASSEIEHEQYF
j_gene: TRBJ1-1; d_gene: .; abundance: .; v_gene: TRBV30; CDR3nt: TGTGCCTGGAGTGCAGGGGAAGGAGCTTTCTTT; CDR3aa: CAWSAGEGAFF
j_gene: TRBJ1-1; d_gene: .; abundance: .; v_gene: TRBV6-5; CDR3nt: TGTGCCAGCAGTCCCCGGGGGGGCACTGAAGCTTTCTTT; CDR3aa: CASSPRGGTEAFF
j_gene: TRBJ1-2; d_gene: .; abundance: .; v_gene: TRBV18; CDR3nt: TGTGCCAGCCGAACAGCTTACTATGGCTACACCTTC; CDR3aa: CASRTAYYGYTF
j_gene: TRBJ1-3; d_gene: .; abundance: .; v_gene: TRBV7-6; CDR3nt: TGTGCCAGCAGCTTAAGCGGGACACTGGCTGGAAACACCATATATTTT; CDR3aa: CASSLSGTLAGNTIYF
j_gene: TRBJ1-5; d_gene: .; abundance: .; v_gene: TRBV4-3; CDR3nt: TGCGCCAGCAGCCAAGCTGGGGGGAATCAGCCCCAGCATTTT; CDR3aa: CASSQAGGNQPQHF
j_gene: TRBJ2-3; d_gene: TRBD2; abundance: .; v_gene: TRBV2; CDR3nt: TGTGCCAGCAGTTGGAGCGGGGGGGCTAGGGATACGCAGTATTTT; CDR3aa: CASSWSGGARDTQYF
j_gene: TRBJ1-5; d_gene: TRBD1; abundance: few; v_gene: TRBV27; CDR3nt: TGTGCCAGCAGTGGGGCAGGGGGGAACAATCAGCCCCAGCATTTT; CDR3aa: CASSGAGGNNQPQHF
j_gene: TRBJ1-5; d_gene: .; abundance: .; v_gene: TRBV5-4; CDR3nt: TGTGCCAGCAGCTTTGGGGGGAAGGAAAATCAGCCCCAGCATTTT; CDR3aa: CASSFGGKENQPQHF
j_gene: TRBJ1-5; d_gene: TRBD1; abundance: .; v_gene: TRBV6-5; CDR3nt: TGTGCCAGCAGTTCCGACAGGGTAGGGCAGCCCCAGCATTTT; CDR3aa: CASSSDRVGQPQHF
j_gene: TRBJ1-2; d_gene: .; abundance: .; v_gene: TRBV4-1; CDR3nt: TGCGCCAGCAGCCAAGGAGAGCCGGGAGAAGCCTATGGCTACACCTTC; CDR3aa: CASSQGEPGEAYGYTF
j_gene: TRBJ1-2; d_gene: TRBD1; abundance: .; v_gene: TRBV7-2; CDR3nt: TGTGCCAGCAGCTTAGACCGGGACAGGGTTTATGGCTACACCTTC; CDR3aa: CASSLDRDRVYGYTF
j_gene: TRBJ1-2; d_gene: TRBD1; abundance: .; v_gene: TRBV10-3; CDR3nt: TGTGCCAGTAGGACAGGGGATGGCTACACCTTC; CDR3aa: CASRTGDGYTF
j_gene: TRBJ2-3; d_gene: TRBD1; abundance: .; v_gene: TRBV30; CDR3nt: TGTGCCTGGAGTGTGGGACAGGGGAGCACAGATACGCAGTATTTT; CDR3aa: CAWSVGQGSTDTQYF
j_gene: TRBJ1-3; d_gene: .; abundance: .; v_gene: TRBV11-2; CDR3nt: TGTGCCAGCAGCTTAATTCGGGGGTCTGGAAACACCATATATTTT; CDR3aa: CASSLIRGSGNTIYF
j_gene: TRBJ2-2; d_gene: .; abundance: .; v_gene: TRBV7-3; CDR3nt: TGTGCCAGCAGCTTAAGAGGCGCGTCGACCGGGGAGCTGTTTTTT; CDR3aa: CASSLRGASTGELFF
j_gene: TRBJ2-5; d_gene: .; abundance: few; v_gene: TRBV4-1; CDR3nt: TGCGCCAGCAGCCAACCAGGAGGGGAGACCCAGTACTTC; CDR3aa: CASSQPGGETQYF
j_gene: TRBJ2-3; d_gene: TRBD2; abundance: .; v_gene: TRBV7-2; CDR3nt: TGTGCCAGCAGCCCGGGACTAGCGGGAGTGCTCGGTTATACGCAGTATTTT; CDR3aa: CASSPGLAGVLGYTQYF
j_gene: TRBJ2-1; d_gene: TRBD2; abundance: .; v_gene: TRBV6-1; CDR3nt: TGTGCCAGCAAGCGGGAGACTAGCGGTTTTATTGAGCAGTTCTTC; CDR3aa: CASKRETSGFIEQFF
j_gene: TRBJ1-1; d_gene: .; abundance: .; v_gene: TRBV27; CDR3nt: TGTACCAGCCAACAAACGAATACTGAAGCTTTCTTT; CDR3aa: CTSQQTNTEAFF
j_gene: TRBJ2-1; d_gene: TRBD1; abundance: .; v_gene: TRBV2; CDR3nt: TGTGCCAGCATAGCTGACAGGGCCCTCCTAGTTTACAATGAGCAGTTCTTC; CDR3aa: CASIADRALLVYNEQFF
j_gene: TRBJ1-2; d_gene: TRBD1; abundance: .; v_gene: TRBV28; CDR3nt: TGTGCCAGCAGTATCCGACAGGGGGACTACACCTTC; CDR3aa: CASSIRQGDYTF
j_gene: TRBJ1-4; d_gene: TRBD1; abundance: .; v_gene: TRBV7-8; CDR3nt: TGTGCCAGCAGCTTAGCGACGGGACAGAGTAATGAAAAACTGTTTTTT; CDR3aa: CASSLATGQSNEKLFF
j_gene: TRBJ2-2; d_gene: .; abundance: .; v_gene: TRBV28; CDR3nt: TGTGCCAGCATCGAGGGCTCGAACACCGGGGAGCTGTTTTTT; CDR3aa: CASIEGSNTGELFF
j_gene: TRBJ1-3; d_gene: .; abundance: .; v_gene: TRBV18; CDR3nt: TGTGCCAGCTCACCATCGGAGGGGACTCCTGGAAACACCATATATTTT; CDR3aa: CASSPSEGTPGNTIYF
j_gene: TRBJ2-3; d_gene: TRBD1; abundance: .; v_gene: TRBV6-6; CDR3nt: TGTGCCAGCAGTTCCCCGAGGGACAGGGGGCGCGGGCCCCTTTTT; CDR3aa: CASSSPRDRGRGPLF
j_gene: TRBJ2-3; d_gene: TRBD1; abundance: .; v_gene: TRBV15; CDR3nt: TGTGCCACCAGCAGAGATAAGGGACAGACTGTGTATTTT; CDR3aa: CATSRDKGQTVYF
j_gene: TRBJ1-6; d_gene: .; abundance: .; v_gene: TRBV7-2; CDR3nt: TGTGCCAGCAGCTCAAACCACCAGGGGTCCAATTCACCCCTCCACTTT; CDR3aa: CASSSNHQGSNSPLHF
j_gene: TRBJ1-2; d_gene: .; abundance: .; v_gene: TRBV4-2; CDR3nt: TGTGCCAGCAGCCAAGCGGGGGGTGCCCCTTGTGGCTACACCTTC; CDR3aa: CASSQAGGAPCGYTF
j_gene: TRBJ2-1; d_gene: TRBD2; abundance: .; v_gene: TRBV9; CDR3nt: TGTGCCAGCAGTCCCCAAGCGGGGCTCTCCTACAATGAGCAGTTCTTC; CDR3aa: CASSPQAGLSYNEQFF
j_gene: TRBJ1-4; d_gene: .; abundance: .; v_gene: TRBV18; CDR3nt: TGTGCCAGCTCACTCGACAGGCCAGTTGGGGAAAAACTGTTTTTT; CDR3aa: CASSLDRPVGEKLFF
j_gene: TRBJ2-7; d_gene: TRBD2; abundance: .; v_gene: TRBV2; CDR3nt: TGTGCCAGCGGAGGGAGGGTCGAGCAGTACTTC; CDR3aa: CASGGRVEQYF
j_gene: TRBJ2-5; d_gene: TRBD1; abundance: few; v_gene: TRBV10-3; CDR3nt: TGTGCCATCAGTGAGAGACGGACAGGCCAAGAGACCCAGTACTTC; CDR3aa: CAISERRTGQETQYF
j_gene: TRBJ1-3; d_gene: TRBD1; abundance: .; v_gene: TRBV29-1; CDR3nt: TGCAGCGCAAGGACAGGTCAGAGTTCTGGAAACACCATATATTTT; CDR3aa: CSARTGQSSGNTIYF
j_gene: TRBJ1-2; d_gene: TRBD1; abundance: few; v_gene: TRBV9; CDR3nt: TGTGCCAGCAGCGCCAGGACAGGGACAGGCGGCTACACCTTC; CDR3aa: CASSARTGTGGYTF
j_gene: TRBJ1-2; d_gene: TRBD1; abundance: once; v_gene: TRBV7-3; CDR3nt: TGTGCCAGCAGCCGACAGGGAAGCTATGGCTACACCTTC; CDR3aa: CASSRQGSYGYTF
j_gene: TRBJ2-5; d_gene: TRBD2; abundance: .; v_gene: TRBV5-5; CDR3nt: TGTGCCAGCAGCTTTCGGACTAGCGGGATATGGGGTCAAGAGACCCAGTACTTC; CDR3aa: CASSFRTSGIWGQETQYF
j_gene: TRBJ2-2; d_gene: TRBD2; abundance: .; v_gene: TRBV5-1; CDR3nt: TGCGCCAGCAGCCTACTAGCGGGGGGGCCCGGGGAGCTGTTTTTT; CDR3aa: CASSLLAGGPGELFF
j_gene: TRBJ2-3; d_gene: .; abundance: .; v_gene: TRBV4-3; CDR3nt: TGCGCCAGCAGCCAAGATGCCTACACAGATACGCAGTATTTT; CDR3aa: CASSQDAYTDTQYF
j_gene: TRBJ2-7; d_gene: .; abundance: few; v_gene: TRBV4-2; CDR3nt: TGTGCCAGCAGCCAAAGCCGGGTAGGCTACGAGCAGTACTTC; CDR3aa: CASSQSRVGYEQYF
j_gene: TRBJ1-5; d_gene: .; abundance: .; v_gene: TRBV11-2; CDR3nt: TGTGCCAGCAGCTTAGGTGATCTAAATCAGCCCCAGCATTTT; CDR3aa: CASSLGDLNQPQHF
j_gene: TRBJ2-3; d_gene: .; abundance: .; v_gene: TRBV15; CDR3nt: TGTGCCACCAGCAGAGATCCCACTCGCACAGATACGCAGTATTTT; CDR3aa: CATSRDPTRTDTQYF
j_gene: TRBJ2-4; d_gene: TRBD1; abundance: .; v_gene: TRBV7-3; CDR3nt: TGTGCCAGCAGCACCGACAGGGGTGGAAACATTCAGTACTTC; CDR3aa: CASSTDRGGNIQYF
j_gene: TRBJ1-1; d_gene: .; abundance: .; v_gene: TRBV7-9; CDR3nt: TGTGCCAGCAGCTTTTCGGTCCCAAACACTGAAGCTTTCTTT; CDR3aa: CASSFSVPNTEAFF
j_gene: TRBJ2-3; d_gene: TRBD1; abundance: .; v_gene: TRBV10-3; CDR3nt: TGTGCCATCAGTGCCACAGGGGACGCAGATACGCAGTATTTT; CDR3aa: CAISATGDADTQYF
j_gene: TRBJ2-1; d_gene: .; abundance: .; v_gene: TRBV13; CDR3nt: TGTGCCAGCAGCCCCGGCTGGGGCCCTGCGGAGGAGCAGTTCTTC; CDR3aa: CASSPGWGPAEEQFF
j_gene: TRBJ1-3; d_gene: .; abundance: few; v_gene: TRBV5-3; CDR3nt: TGTGCCAGAAGCCTTTGGGCGCAGGTAAACTCTGGAAACACCATATATTTT; CDR3aa: CARSLWAQVNSGNTIYF
j_gene: TRBJ1-2; d_gene: .; abundance: .; v_gene: TRBV30; CDR3nt: TGTGCCTGGAGTGAGACAGGTCAGGATGGCTACACCTTC; CDR3aa: CAWSETGQDGYTF
j_gene: TRBJ2-7; d_gene: .; abundance: .; v_gene: TRBV21-1; CDR3nt: TGTGCCAGCAGCAAAGACGGGGTGATACGGGTGTACGAGCAGTACTTC; CDR3aa: CASSKDGVIRVYEQYF
j_gene: TRBJ2-1; d_gene: .; abundance: .; v_gene: TRBV9; CDR3nt: TGTGCCAGCAGCCCATCGGTATACAATGAGCAGTTCTTC; CDR3aa: CASSPSVYNEQFF